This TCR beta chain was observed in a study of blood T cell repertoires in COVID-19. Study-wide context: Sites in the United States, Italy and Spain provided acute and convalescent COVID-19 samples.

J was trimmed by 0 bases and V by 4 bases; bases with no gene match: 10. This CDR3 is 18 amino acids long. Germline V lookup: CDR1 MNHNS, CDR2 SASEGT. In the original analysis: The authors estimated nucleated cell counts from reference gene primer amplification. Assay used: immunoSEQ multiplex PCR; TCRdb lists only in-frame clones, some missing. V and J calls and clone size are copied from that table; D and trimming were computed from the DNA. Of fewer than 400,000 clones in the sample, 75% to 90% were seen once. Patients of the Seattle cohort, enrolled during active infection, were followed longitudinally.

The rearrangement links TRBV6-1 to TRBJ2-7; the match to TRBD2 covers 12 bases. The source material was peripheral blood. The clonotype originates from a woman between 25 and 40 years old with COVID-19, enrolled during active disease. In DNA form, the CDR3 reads TGTGCCAGCAGTGCGATCCCCGGACTAGCGGGGAGCTCCTACGAGCAGTACTTC. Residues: CASSAIPGLAGSSYEQYF.